What follows are 8 T cell receptor beta chains derived from one specimen sequenced in a study of cytomegalovirus exposure and HLA in healthy donors (dated by TCRdb to 2015 to 2018). The library was generated by the immunoSEQ multiplex PCR assay. For the multiplex PCR, a mixture combining 60 forward primers for TCR Vbeta segments and 13 reverse primers for TCR Jbeta segments was used. TCRdb limited this immuneACCESS table to in-frame rearrangements with V and J called. A share of clones is missing; checked studies link under half to unresolved V genes, and the rest is unexplained. The table held for this sample gives approximately 38,000 clones. In total, the top ten clones hold approximately 1.3% of the sample. The sample consisted of PBMCs. The receptor set was obtained from a young man in good health and CMV-seronegative.

The J gene is TRBJ1-2, the V gene TRBV5-1; no firm D call. CDR1 is SGHRS, CDR2 YFSETQ, per germline. V lost 4 bases, J lost 6 bases, and 16 bases lay in between. This CDR3 is built from 14 residues. The CDR3 coding sequence is TGCGCCAGCAGCCCCGAAGGAGGGAAGGATGGCTACACCTTC. Encoded protein: CASSPEGGKDGYTF.

CDR3 region: CALVPSGGPGELFF. The DNA for the CDR3 is TGTGCCTTGGTACCCTCAGGGGGCCCCGGGGAGCTGTTTTTT. The chain carries TRBV30 and TRBJ2-2; 8 bases agree with TRBD1. Germline CDR1 is GTSNPN and CDR2 is SVGIG (reference sequence). The CDR3 extends over 14 amino acids. After removal of 7 bases from V and 6 bases from J, the junction contained 10 bases not matched to a gene.

The chain couples TRBV28 to TRBJ1-2, with 7 bases identical to TRBD1. CDR1 is MDHEN and CDR2 is SYDVKM in the germline V gene. The CDR3 is made up of 15 amino acids. V lost 5 bases, J lost 2 bases, and 8 bases stayed unmatched. The CDR3 bases are TGTGCCAGCAGTAGCAACAGGGGCGCCAACTATGGCTACACCTTC. Amino acid sequence: CASSSNRGANYGYTF.

V and J are TRBV27 and TRBJ2-7; weak D call: TRBD1 (5 bases). Germline V CDR1 and CDR2: MNHEY, SMNVEV (reference sequence). The V end lost 7 bases, the J end lost 3 bases, and 16 bases lay between the germline ends. This CDR3 has 14 residues. The CDR3 spells CASMQGYGIYEQYF. DNA for the CDR3: TGTGCCAGCATGCAGGGTTATGGGATCTACGAGCAGTACTTC.

V and J are TRBV7-2 and TRBJ2-5; 7 bases map to TRBD1. CDR3 length: 16 residues. CDR1 SGHTA and CDR2 FQGNSA come from the germline V gene. V lost 0 bases and J lost 4; bases outside the gene matches: 8. CDR3 DNA: TGTGCCAGCAGCTTAGCGTTTAGGGGGCGACTAGAGACCCAGTACTTC. This gives the protein CASSLAFRGRLETQYF.

The V call is TRBV14, the J call TRBJ2-3; D not resolved. Germline V gene data show CDR1 as SGHDN and CDR2 as FVKESK. V was shortened by 3 bases and J by 4 bases, with 8 bases between the two germline ends. This CDR3 has 13 amino acids. The CDR3 nucleotides read TGTGCCAGCAGCCATGACTTTTCAGATACGCAGTATTTT. It encodes CASSHDFSDTQYF.

This rearrangement joins TRBV7-9 to TRBJ1-5; 7 nucleotides match TRBD1. The germline CDR1 and CDR2 sequences are SEHNR and FQNEAQ (reference sequence). The CDR3 has 14 residues. The junction had 4 bases not matched to a gene; V was cut back by 4 bases and J by 4 bases. DNA of the CDR3: TGTGCCAGCAGCTCGGGACAGCTAAATCAGCCCCAGCATTTT. Its protein is CASSSGQLNQPQHF. Full variable domain (outside the CDR3, taken from reference TRBV7-9 and TRBJ1-5): DTGVSQNPRHKITKRGQNVTFRCDPISEHNRLYWYRQTLGQGPEFLTYFQNEAQLEKSRLLSDRFSAERPKGSFSTLEIQRTEQGDSAMYLCASSSGQLNQPQHFGDGTRLSIL.

This chain uses TRBV6-5 with TRBJ1-2; 10 bases map to TRBD1. The CDR3 length is 14 residues. V dropped 6 bases and J dropped 5; count of bases not matched to a gene: 6. Germline lookup yields CDR1 MNHEY and CDR2 SVGAGI. CDR3 nucleotides: TGTGCCAGCAGGGAGACAGGGGGCGGGTATGGCTACACCTTC. Translating gives CASRETGGGYGYTF.